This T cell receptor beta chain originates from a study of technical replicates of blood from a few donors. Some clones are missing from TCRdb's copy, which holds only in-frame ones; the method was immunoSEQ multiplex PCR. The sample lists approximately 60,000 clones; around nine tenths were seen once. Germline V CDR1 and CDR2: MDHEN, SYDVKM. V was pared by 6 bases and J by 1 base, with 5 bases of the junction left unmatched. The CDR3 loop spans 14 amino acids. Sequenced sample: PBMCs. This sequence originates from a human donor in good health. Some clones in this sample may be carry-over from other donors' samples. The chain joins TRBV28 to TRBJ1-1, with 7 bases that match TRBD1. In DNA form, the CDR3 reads TGTGCCAGCAGCCCGGGACAGCCGAACACTGAAGCTTTCTTT. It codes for CASSPGQPNTEAFF.